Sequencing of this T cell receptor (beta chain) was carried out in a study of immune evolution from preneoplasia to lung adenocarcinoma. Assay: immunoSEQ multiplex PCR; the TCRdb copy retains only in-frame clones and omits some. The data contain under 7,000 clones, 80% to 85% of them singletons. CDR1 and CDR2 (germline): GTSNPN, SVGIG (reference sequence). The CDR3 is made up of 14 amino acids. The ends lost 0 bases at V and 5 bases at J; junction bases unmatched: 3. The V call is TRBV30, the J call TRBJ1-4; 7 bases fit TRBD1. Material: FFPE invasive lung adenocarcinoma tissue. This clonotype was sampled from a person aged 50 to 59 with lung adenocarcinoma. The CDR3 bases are TGTGCCTGGAGTGTAACAGGGGCGAATGAAAAACTGTTTTTT. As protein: CAWSVTGANEKLFF.